These T cell receptor beta chains were read from a single sample in a study of blood T cell repertoires in COVID-19. Measured with immunoSEQ multiplex PCR; TCRdb has only the in-frame clones, and not every one. In the table there are 250,000 or so clones, approximately 83% of which are singletons. The sequencing sample was made of PBMCs or T cells enriched from blood (not recorded which). Receptors were obtained from a man in his fifties or sixties who had recovered from COVID-19. The CDR3 runs from the conserved cysteine through the conserved F or W. The order of the fields is J gene, clone size, D gene, V gene, CDR3 DNA, CDR3 protein. The D gene is left open where the match is weak. For some rows the clone size is stated as once, few or many, or as a class when expanded; others skip it.

J: TRBJ2-3
size: .
D: TRBD1
V: TRBV5-8
DNA: TGTGCCAGCAACTTCTTCTCGGGACAGCGCACAGATACGCAGTATTTT
CDR3: CASNFFSGQRTDTQYF

J: TRBJ2-2
size: .
D: TRBD2
V: TRBV5-4
DNA: TGTGCCAGCAGCTCTAGCGGCGCGAACACCGGGGAGCTGTTTTTT
CDR3: CASSSSGANTGELFF

J: TRBJ2-2
size: .
D: .
V: TRBV5-4
DNA: TGTGCCAGCAGCTTTAGGCAGGCTAACACCGGGGAGCTGTTTTTT
CDR3: CASSFRQANTGELFF

J: TRBJ1-3
size: .
D: .
V: TRBV12-5
DNA: TGTGCTAGTGGGCGGGAAAGCTCTGGAAACACCATATATTTT
CDR3: CASGRESSGNTIYF

J: TRBJ2-1
size: .
D: TRBD1
V: TRBV24-1
DNA: TGTGCCACCAGTGATTACGGACAGGGGGTGAACAATGAGCAGTTCTTC
CDR3: CATSDYGQGVNNEQFF

J: TRBJ1-6
size: .
D: .
V: TRBV11-2
DNA: TGTGCCAGCAGCTTACGCCAGGGGATCGGGAATTCACCCCTCCACTTT
CDR3: CASSLRQGIGNSPLHF

J: TRBJ1-1
size: .
D: .
V: TRBV9
DNA: TGTGCCAGCAGCAGGCAGGGTGGGGTGACTGAAGCTTTCTTT
CDR3: CASSRQGGVTEAFF

J: TRBJ1-2
size: .
D: .
V: TRBV29-1
DNA: TGCAGCGTTGCGGGTAACCGGGGCTACACCTTC
CDR3: CSVAGNRGYTF

J: TRBJ1-1
size: .
D: .
V: TRBV10-1
DNA: TGCGCCAGCAGTGAGTCCGCAGAGAACACTGAAGCTTTCTTT
CDR3: CASSESAENTEAFF

J: TRBJ2-7
size: once
D: TRBD2
V: TRBV6-5
DNA: TGTGCCAGCAGTTACACGGCTAGCGGGAGGGACTACGAGCAGTACTTC
CDR3: CASSYTASGRDYEQYF

J: TRBJ1-2
size: .
D: .
V: TRBV27
DNA: TGTGCCAGCAGTTTATTGGGGGGGTCCTATGGCTACACCTTC
CDR3: CASSLLGGSYGYTF

J: TRBJ2-4
size: .
D: .
V: TRBV11-3
DNA: TGTGCCAGCAGTTCCGGACTAATTCAGTACTTC
CDR3: CASSSGLIQYF

J: TRBJ2-2
size: few
D: TRBD1
V: TRBV24-1
DNA: TGTGCCACCAGAGACAGGGGATGGACCGGGGAGCTGTTTTTT
CDR3: CATRDRGWTGELFF

J: TRBJ1-5
size: .
D: .
V: TRBV12-3/TRBV12-4
DNA: TGTGCCAGCAGCGGGGGACAGCCCCAGCATTTT
CDR3: CASSGGQPQHF

J: TRBJ2-7
size: .
D: TRBD1
V: TRBV5-1
DNA: TGCGCCAGCAGCCCCGGGACAGAACTAAGCGAGCAGTACTTC
CDR3: CASSPGTELSEQYF

J: TRBJ2-1
size: .
D: TRBD2
V: TRBV3-1/TRBV3-2
DNA: TGTGCCAGCAGCCCTCTTCCCCTAGCGGGGTCAACCACCAATGAGCAGTTCTTC
CDR3: CASSPLPLAGSTTNEQFF

J: TRBJ2-3
size: .
D: TRBD2
V: TRBV7-3
DNA: TGTGCCAGCAGCGTACTAGCGGGAGTCGCAGATACGCAGTATTTT
CDR3: CASSVLAGVADTQYF

J: TRBJ2-7
size: .
D: .
V: TRBV28
DNA: TGTGCCAGCAGGTCCCCCCCCTTTGGAACGGGGGGCAACGAGCAGTACTTC
CDR3: CASRSPPFGTGGNEQYF

J: TRBJ1-2
size: few
D: .
V: TRBV4-1
DNA: TGCGCCAGCAGCCAAGATCCAGGGCCGAACTATGGCTACACCTTC
CDR3: CASSQDPGPNYGYTF